Given below is one TCR beta chain in context. What this receptor recognizes is not known. No base quality values were provided; no much bigger clone lies one nucleotide off. The entry originates in a study of blood T cell repertoires in COVID-19 (TCRdb year 2020). Broadly, across the study: Collaborator samples came from the United States, Italy and Spain and covered acute and convalescent phases of COVID-19. The prospective study material was composed of cDNA or gDNA derived from T cells, B-cell-depleted T cells, or PBMCs. The dataset comprised deeply sampled blood TCRbeta repertoires from subjects exposed to, actively infected with, or recovered from COVID-19. A freely available public database, intended as a resource for researchers studying the immune response to SARS-CoV-2, is where the repertoires were released. Samples were obtained from the ongoing ImmuneRACE study (first 160 participants) and from some 1,300 subjects provided by 6 global collaborators. The sample metadata nearly always contained a de-identified subject ID, COVID-19 status, age in years and sex. HLA class I and class II types, where available, came from metadata supplied by the sample provider rather than from assay-based typing. Study-wide findings and limitations: The quantity of clinical and demographic metadata differed by source and by participant and was supplied without curation.

The immunoSEQ Assay, a bias-controlled multiplex PCR, was used to amplify TCRbeta CDR3 regions from genomic DNA. Turning to the authors' computational methods: Nucleated cell counts per sample were estimated from amplification of reference gene primers within the assay. To quantify the absolute abundance of each unique TCRbeta CDR3 rearrangement, sequence reads were collapsed and filtered. For each sample, productive Simpson clonality was calculated as the square root of Simpson's diversity index across productive rearrangements. TCRdb limited this immuneACCESS table to in-frame rearrangements with V and J called. A share of clones is missing; checked studies link under half to unresolved V genes, and the rest is unexplained. V, J and clone size derive from that table, while D and trimming were established from the DNA sequence. The sample contains about 150,000 clones, around nine tenths of them found a single time. 8.5% to 9% of the sample is held by the ten biggest clonotypes.

Reading from cysteine to phenylalanine, the CDR3 counts 18 amino acids. CDR3 DNA is the only sequence kept; it has 54 bases, read in frame from the first base. Trimming at the junction amounts to 0 bases on V and 10 bases on J, and the germline ends lie 22 bases apart. The germline V gene (reference sequence) specifies LGHDT as CDR1 and YNNKEL as CDR2. Collaborating institutions collected whole blood in K2EDTA tubes following their own protocols. For TCRbeta analysis, collaborator samples were shipped as frozen whole blood, as isolated PBMCs, or as DNA extracted from either sample type. The sample comprised peripheral blood. This clonotype was sampled from a woman aged 45 to 65 with active or convalescent COVID-19. Recombination joined TRBV3-1 (or the pseudogene TRBV3-2) with TRBJ1-6; the D gene is possibly TRBD1, with 5 bases matching. The nucleotide sequence reads TGTGCCAGCAGCCAAGAAATATCCCTTGCAGGGTCTAACTCACCCCTCCACTTT. Its protein is CASSQEISLAGSNSPLHF.